One and the same sample provided the 3 T cell receptor beta chains below, sequenced in a study of T-cell memory formation after mild COVID-19 (dated by TCRdb to about 2021). The library was obtained by 5' RACE. Sequencer: Illumina NovaSeq 6000. The public reads were reprocessed in TCRdb via fastp at Q25 and MiXCR, keeping in-frame beta chains. Duplicate CDR3 protein sequences are folded into a single record with the most common DNA and genes. The sample has approximately 490,000 distinct CDR3 sequences on record, about a fifth of them singletons. 9.5% to 15% of the sample rests with the top ten. What was sequenced was PBMCs or a T cell subset sorted from them (not recorded which). Receptor source: an adult woman who had mild COVID-19 (a few samples of this study predate the infection). The sample titles of this study are shuffled in the database, so cell type and time point are left out; the donor was told from shared clones.

This clonotype has ten or more counts. The chain links TRBV18 to TRBJ2-2; a possible D gene is TRBD1 (5 bases). V was pared by 3 bases and J by 3 bases, with 14 bases between. The germline V gene encodes CDR1 KGHSH and CDR2 LQKENI. The CDR3 is made up of 16 amino acids. The CDR3 is CASSPRPGSDTGELFF. The DNA of the CDR3 is TGTGCCAGCTCACCCAGACCAGGGTCGGACACCGGGGAGCTGTTTTTT.

The sample holds one count of this clonotype. The genes are TRBV27 and TRBJ1-6; D gene ambiguous. V lost 3 bases and J 0 bases, leaving 6 bases between the germline ends. The CDR3 has 15 amino acids. Germline V gives CDR1 MNHEY, CDR2 SMNVEV (reference sequence). The CDR3 sequence is CASSLKSSYNSPLHF. The CDR3 DNA sequence: TGTGCCAGCAGTTTGAAGAGCTCCTATAATTCACCCCTCCACTTT.

The table lists this clonotype with a few counts. The chain carries TRBV20-1 and TRBJ2-2; no clear D gene. Germline CDR1 DFQATT, CDR2 SNEGSKA (reference sequence). The CDR3 spans 12 residues. The V end lost 3 bases, the J end lost 4 bases, and 6 bases lay between the germline ends. CDR3 loop: CSARGITGELFF. The CDR3, as DNA: TGCAGTGCTAGGGGAATCACCGGGGAGCTGTTTTTT.